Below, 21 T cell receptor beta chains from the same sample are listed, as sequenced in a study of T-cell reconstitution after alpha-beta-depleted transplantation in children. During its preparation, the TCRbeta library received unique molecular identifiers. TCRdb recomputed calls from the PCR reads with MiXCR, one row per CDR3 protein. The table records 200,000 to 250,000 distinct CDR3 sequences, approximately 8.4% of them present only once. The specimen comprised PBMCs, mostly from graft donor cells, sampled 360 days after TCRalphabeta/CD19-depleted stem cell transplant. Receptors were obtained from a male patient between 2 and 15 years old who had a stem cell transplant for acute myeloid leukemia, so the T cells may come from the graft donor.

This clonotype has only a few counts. As DNA, the CDR3 is TGTGCCAGCAGCACACAGGGGATAGGCACCGGGGAGCTGTTTTTT. Encoded protein: CASSTQGIGTGELFF. J is TRBJ2-2 and V is TRBV7-3, with TRBD1 matching 7 bases. The ends lost 5 bases at V and 4 bases at J; junction bases unmatched: 7. Germline V gives CDR1 SGHTA, CDR2 FQGTGA. The CDR3 runs to 15 residues. Looking up the rest from reference TRBV7-3 and TRBJ2-2 gives the full variable domain: GAGVSQTPSNKVTEKGKYVELRCDPISGHTALYWYRQSLGQGPEFLIYFQGTGAADDSGLPNDRFFAVRPEGSVSTLKIQRTERGDSAVYLCASSTQGIGTGELFFGEGSRLTVL.

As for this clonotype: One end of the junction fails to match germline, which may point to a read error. The CDR3 DNA reads as TGTGACAGCAGCTTACCAGCGGGGGGGCCCACAGATACGCAGTATTTT. Amino acid sequence: CDSSLPAGGPTDTQYF. The rearrangement links TRBV7-2 to TRBJ2-3; 10 nucleotides agree with TRBD2. The CDR3 covers 16 residues. Germline loops: CDR1 SGHTA, CDR2 FQGNSA.

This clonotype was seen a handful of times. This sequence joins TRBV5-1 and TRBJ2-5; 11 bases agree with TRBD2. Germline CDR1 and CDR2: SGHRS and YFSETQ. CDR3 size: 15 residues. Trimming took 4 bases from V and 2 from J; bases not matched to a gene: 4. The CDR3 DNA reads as TGCGCCAGCAGCGGGACTAGCGGAGGACAAGAGACCCAGTACTTC. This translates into CASSGTSGGQETQYF.

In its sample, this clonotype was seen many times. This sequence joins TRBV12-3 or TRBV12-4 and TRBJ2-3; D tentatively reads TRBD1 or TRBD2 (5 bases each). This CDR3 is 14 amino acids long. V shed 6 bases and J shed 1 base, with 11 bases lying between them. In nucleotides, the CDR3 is TGTGCCAGCAGCGACCCGGGACGCACAGATACGCAGTATTTT. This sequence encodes CASSDPGRTDTQYF.

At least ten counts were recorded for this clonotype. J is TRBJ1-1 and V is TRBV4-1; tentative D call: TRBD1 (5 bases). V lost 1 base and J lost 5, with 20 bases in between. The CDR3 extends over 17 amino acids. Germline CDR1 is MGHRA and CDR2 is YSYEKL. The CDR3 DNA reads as TGCGCCAGCAGCCAAGCGGGCAGGGCGACCGTAAGAACTGAAGCTTTCTTT. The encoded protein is CASSQAGRATVRTEAFF.

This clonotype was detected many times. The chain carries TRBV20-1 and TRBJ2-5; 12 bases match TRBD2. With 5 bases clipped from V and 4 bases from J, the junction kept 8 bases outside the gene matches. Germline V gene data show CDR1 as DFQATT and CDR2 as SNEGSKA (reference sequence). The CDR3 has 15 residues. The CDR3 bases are TGCAGTGCTGCCCGGGCTAGCGGGGGGGTAGAGACCCAGTACTTC. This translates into CSAARASGGVETQYF.

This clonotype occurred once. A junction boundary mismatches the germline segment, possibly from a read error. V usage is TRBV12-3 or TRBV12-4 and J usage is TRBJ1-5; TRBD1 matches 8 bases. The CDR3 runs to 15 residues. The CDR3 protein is CSSRAGGWSNQPQHF. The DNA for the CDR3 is TGTTCCAGCAGAGCAGGGGGCTGGAGCAATCAGCCCCAGCATTTT.

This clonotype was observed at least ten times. CDR3 residues: CASSFGQYNEQFF. CDR3 DNA: TGTGCCAGCAGTTTTGGACAGTACAATGAGCAGTTCTTC. V usage is TRBV12-3 or TRBV12-4 and J usage is TRBJ2-1, with a tentative D call TRBD1 (6 bases). V lost 3 bases and J 4 bases, leaving 7 bases between the germline ends. The CDR3 sequence is 13 residues long.

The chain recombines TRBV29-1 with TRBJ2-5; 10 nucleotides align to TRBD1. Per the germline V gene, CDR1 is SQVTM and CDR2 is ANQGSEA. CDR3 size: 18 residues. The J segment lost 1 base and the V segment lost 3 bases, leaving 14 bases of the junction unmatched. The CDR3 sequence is CSVDWSRFGDRGQETQYF. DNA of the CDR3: TGCAGCGTTGACTGGTCTCGATTCGGGGACAGGGGCCAAGAGACCCAGTACTTC.

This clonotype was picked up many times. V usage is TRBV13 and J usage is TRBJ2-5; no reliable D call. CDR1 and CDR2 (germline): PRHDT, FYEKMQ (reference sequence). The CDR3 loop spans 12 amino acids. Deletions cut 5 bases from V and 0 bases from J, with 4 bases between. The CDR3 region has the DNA TGTGCCAGCAGCCCGAACCAAGAGACCCAGTACTTC. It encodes CASSPNQETQYF.

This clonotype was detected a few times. CDR3: CASSLGYRGYYGYTF. The DNA of the CDR3 is TGCGCCAGCAGCTTAGGTTACAGGGGGTACTATGGCTACACCTTC. The chain carries TRBV5-1 and TRBJ1-2; 8 nucleotides agree with TRBD1. CDR3 length: 15 amino acids. The J segment lost 3 bases and the V segment lost 2 bases, leaving 6 bases of the junction unmatched. Germline lookup yields CDR1 SGHRS and CDR2 YFSETQ.

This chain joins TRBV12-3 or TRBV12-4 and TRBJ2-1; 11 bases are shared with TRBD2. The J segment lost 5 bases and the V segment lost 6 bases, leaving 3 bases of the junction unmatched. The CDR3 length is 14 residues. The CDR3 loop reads CASRGTSGHNEQFF. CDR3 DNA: TGTGCCAGCAGGGGGACTAGCGGACACAATGAGCAGTTCTTC.

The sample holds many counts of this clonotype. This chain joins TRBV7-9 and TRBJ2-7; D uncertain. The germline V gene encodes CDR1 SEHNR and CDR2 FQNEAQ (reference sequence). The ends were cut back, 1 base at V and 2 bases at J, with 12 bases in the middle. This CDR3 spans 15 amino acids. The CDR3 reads CASSLGGSIPYEQYV. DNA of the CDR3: TGTGCCAGCAGCTTAGGTGGGTCCATCCCCTACGAGCAGTACGTC.

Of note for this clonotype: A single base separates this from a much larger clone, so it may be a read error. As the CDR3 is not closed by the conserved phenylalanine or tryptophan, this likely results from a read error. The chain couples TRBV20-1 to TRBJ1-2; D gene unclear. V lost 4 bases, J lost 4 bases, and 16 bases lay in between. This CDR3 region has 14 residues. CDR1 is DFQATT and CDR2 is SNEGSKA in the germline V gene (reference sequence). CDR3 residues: CSANSDGLSYGYTC. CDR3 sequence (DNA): TGCAGTGCTAATTCGGACGGACTGTCCTATGGCTACACCTGC.

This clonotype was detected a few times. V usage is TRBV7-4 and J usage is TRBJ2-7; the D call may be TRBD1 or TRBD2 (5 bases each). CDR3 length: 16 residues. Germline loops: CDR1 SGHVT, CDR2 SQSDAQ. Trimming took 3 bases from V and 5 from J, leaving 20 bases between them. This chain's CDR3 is CASSFISDSGYHEQYV. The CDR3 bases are TGTGCCAGCAGCTTTATCTCGGACTCAGGGTATCACGAGCAGTACGTC.

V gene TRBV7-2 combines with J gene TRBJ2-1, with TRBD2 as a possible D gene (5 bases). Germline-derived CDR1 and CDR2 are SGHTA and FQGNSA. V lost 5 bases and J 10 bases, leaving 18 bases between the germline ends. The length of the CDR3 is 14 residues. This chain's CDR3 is CASSVDSPSNEQFF. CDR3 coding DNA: TGTGCCAGCAGCGTGGACTCTCCCTCTAACGAGCAGTTCTTC.

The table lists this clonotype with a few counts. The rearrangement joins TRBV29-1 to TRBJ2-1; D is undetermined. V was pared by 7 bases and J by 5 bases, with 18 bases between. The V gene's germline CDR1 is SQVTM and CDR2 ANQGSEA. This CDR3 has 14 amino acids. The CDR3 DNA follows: TGCAGCGACCGACCCGTAATCGGGCACAATGAGCAGTTCTTC. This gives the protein CSDRPVIGHNEQFF.

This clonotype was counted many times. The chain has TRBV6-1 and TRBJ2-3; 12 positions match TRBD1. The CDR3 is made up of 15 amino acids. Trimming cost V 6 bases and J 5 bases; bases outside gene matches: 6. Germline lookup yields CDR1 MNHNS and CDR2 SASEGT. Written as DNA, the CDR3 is TGTGCCAGCAGAGCCGGGACAGGGGGCAGAGATACGCAGTATTTT. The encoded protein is CASRAGTGGRDTQYF.

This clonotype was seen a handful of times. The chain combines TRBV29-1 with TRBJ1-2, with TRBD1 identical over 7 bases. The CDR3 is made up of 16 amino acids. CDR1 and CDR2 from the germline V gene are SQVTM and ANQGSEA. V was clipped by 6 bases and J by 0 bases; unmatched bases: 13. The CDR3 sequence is CSVPRTGGNPNYGYTF. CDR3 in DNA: TGCAGCGTCCCTCGGACAGGCGGTAACCCTAACTATGGCTACACCTTC.

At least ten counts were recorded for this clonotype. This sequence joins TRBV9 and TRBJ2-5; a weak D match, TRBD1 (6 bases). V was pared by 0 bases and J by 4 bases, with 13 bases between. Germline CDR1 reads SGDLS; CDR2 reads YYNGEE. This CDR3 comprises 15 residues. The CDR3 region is CASSVVGKTGETQYF. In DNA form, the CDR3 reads TGTGCCAGCAGCGTAGTCGGTAAGACAGGAGAGACCCAGTACTTC.

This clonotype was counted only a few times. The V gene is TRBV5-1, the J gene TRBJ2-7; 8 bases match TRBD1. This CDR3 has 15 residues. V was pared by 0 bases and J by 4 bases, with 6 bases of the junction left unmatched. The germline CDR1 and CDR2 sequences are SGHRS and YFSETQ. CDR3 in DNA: TGCGCCAGCAGCTTGGGCCAGACAGGGGCATACGAGCAGTACTTC. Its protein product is CASSLGQTGAYEQYF.